Shown below are 14 T cell receptor beta chains from a single sample sequenced in a study of multiple sclerosis patients with progressive multifocal leukoencephalopathy. Only in-frame clones appear in the TCRdb table, and some are missing; sequencing was by immunoSEQ multiplex PCR. The sample consists of tens of thousands of clones, about 90% of them appearing once. The time point is: more than five months of natalizumab therapy. The source was PBMCs, collected from a patient treated with natalizumab. Receptor source: a human donor with multiple sclerosis.

This chain uses TRBV7-6 with TRBJ1-3; possible D gene TRBD1, 5 bases. V was pared by 1 base and J by 8 bases, with 18 bases between. This CDR3 comprises 16 residues. CDR1 is SGHVS, CDR2 FNYEAQ, per germline. Here the CDR3 reads CASSLDPRTSRDTIYF. CDR3 in DNA: TGTGCCAGCAGCTTAGACCCTAGGACATCAAGGGACACCATATATTTT.

The chain has TRBV12-5 and TRBJ1-2; D is undetermined. The CDR3 consists of 11 residues. V lost 6 bases and J 8 bases, leaving 10 bases between the germline ends. Germline CDR1 LGHNT, CDR2 FRNRAP. The CDR3 sequence: CASGLLVGYTF. CDR3 DNA: TGTGCTAGTGGGTTATTAGTCGGCTACACCTTC.

This clone was observed once. The chain uses TRBV6-5 and TRBJ2-1, with D perhaps TRBD2 (6 bases). The CDR3 is 14 amino acids. Germline V gene lookup returns CDR1 MNHEY and CDR2 SVGAGI. Trimming took off 6 bases at V and 8 bases at J, with 17 bases between the two ends. The CDR3 is CASSRGLLAYEQFF. Written as DNA, the CDR3 is TGTGCCAGCAGCCGGGGACTTTTGGCGTATGAGCAGTTCTTC.

The chain combines TRBV29-1 with TRBJ2-2; 12 nucleotides align to TRBD2. The germline gives CDR1 SQVTM, CDR2 ANQGSEA. V was clipped by 6 bases and J by 5 bases; unmatched bases: 7. The CDR3 extends over 15 amino acids. As DNA, the CDR3 is TGCAGCGTAGCCGGGACTAGCGGGCCGACCGGGGAGCTGTTTTTT. This codes for CSVAGTSGPTGELFF.

This sequence joins TRBV7-8 and TRBJ1-3, with D perhaps TRBD1 (5 bases). Germline V gene data show CDR1 as SGHVS and CDR2 as FQNEAQ. The CDR3 loop spans 15 amino acids. V was shortened by 5 bases and J by 3 bases, with 14 bases between the two germline ends. The CDR3 region is CASSVQDFDGNTIYF. For the CDR3, the DNA is TGTGCCAGCAGCGTACAGGATTTCGATGGAAACACCATATATTTT.

The chain joins TRBV6-6 to TRBJ1-1; D not certain. The CDR3 is made up of 12 amino acids. The V gene's germline CDR1 is MNHNY and CDR2 SVGAGI (reference sequence). Trimming left V 11 bases short and J 1 base short, with 11 bases between. The CDR3 bases are TGTGCCGGCCGAAGGGCGAACACTGAAGCTTTCTTT. Translated, it gives CAGRRANTEAFF.

This clone was recorded only once. The rearrangement links TRBV5-1 to TRBJ1-1; perhaps TRBD1 as D (5 bases). Germline-derived CDR1 and CDR2 are SGHRS and YFSETQ. V shed 7 bases and J shed 1 base, with 11 bases lying between them. The CDR3 extends over 13 amino acids. CDR3 coding DNA: TGCGCCAGCCGGATCACAGGGAACACTGAAGCTTTCTTT. Encoded protein: CASRITGNTEAFF.

This clone was recorded once. The rearrangement links TRBV4-1 to TRBJ1-1, with 7 bases aligning to TRBD1. The CDR3 has 15 amino acids. The V and J ends lost 2 bases and 0 bases, in that order; junction bases with no gene match: 3. Per germline, CDR1 MGHRA and CDR2 YSYEKL. For the CDR3, the DNA is TGCGCCAGCAGCCAATCGGGACAGTTGAACACTGAAGCTTTCTTT. Its translation is CASSQSGQLNTEAFF.

The gene calls are TRBV12-2 and TRBJ1-6. TRBV12-2 is annotated as a pseudogene. The CDR3 is 14 amino acids. The CDR3 is CASRLGGSWSPLHF. CDR3 sequence (DNA): TGTGCAAGTCGCTTAGGTGGTAGTTGGTCACCCCTCCACTTT.

As DNA, the CDR3 is TGTGCCAGCAGCTTAAGACGGCGGGAGGGGATGCTCTACAATGAGCAGTTCTTC. It specifies CASSLRRREGMLYNEQFF. V is TRBV7-8 and J is TRBJ2-1, with 9 bases identical to TRBD2. The trim removed 2 bases at V and 3 bases at J, leaving 11 bases unmatched. The CDR3 is 18 residues long. Germline assignment: CDR1 SGHVS and CDR2 FQNEAQ.

The V and J genes are TRBV25-1 and TRBJ1-5; TRBD1 might be the D (6 bases). V shed 3 bases and J shed 3 bases, with 12 bases lying between them. This CDR3 has 15 residues. CDR1 MGHDK and CDR2 SYGVNS come from the germline V gene. The chain's CDR3 is CASSDNGQNNQPQHF. CDR3 nucleotides: TGTGCCAGCAGTGATAATGGACAGAACAATCAGCCCCAGCATTTT.

The chain has TRBV5-6 and TRBJ1-3; D gene ambiguous. CDR3 size: 15 residues. V shed 3 bases and J shed 0 bases, with 10 bases lying between them. The germline CDR1 and CDR2 sequences are SGHDT and YYEEEE. The DNA of the CDR3 is TGTGCCAGCAGCTCCTCTAAGAGCTCTGGAAACACCATATATTTT. Its protein is CASSSSKSSGNTIYF.

This clone was picked up a small number of times. V gene TRBV18 combines with J gene TRBJ1-3; D is uncertain. The CDR3 runs 13 residues. From germline, CDR1 is KGHSH and CDR2 LQKENI. Trimming took 3 bases from V and 0 from J, leaving 3 bases between them. CDR3 DNA: TGTGCCAGCTCACCCTCCTCTGGAAACACCATATATTTT. Its protein is CASSPSSGNTIYF.

The chain couples TRBV7-9 to TRBJ2-1, with 9 bases aligning to TRBD2. V was clipped by 5 bases and J by 4 bases; unmatched bases: 6. CDR1 is SEHNR and CDR2 is FQNEAQ in the germline V gene (reference sequence). The CDR3 totals 15 residues. CDR3 sequence reads: CASSATSGRYNEQFF. CDR3 nucleotide sequence: TGTGCCAGCAGCGCAACTAGCGGGCGGTACAATGAGCAGTTCTTC. The variable domain in full, completed from reference TRBV7-9 and TRBJ2-1, reads DTGVSQNPRHKITKRGQNVTFRCDPISEHNRLYWYRQTLGQGPEFLTYFQNEAQLEKSRLLSDRFSAERPKGSFSTLEIQRTEQGDSAMYLCASSATSGRYNEQFFGPGTRLTVL.